This entry lists 6 T cell receptor beta chains sequenced from one sample in a study of OX40 agonist ivuxolimab in advanced cancers. The protocol was immunoSEQ multiplex PCR, while the TCRdb copy is restricted to in-frame clones and leaves out a portion. The sample lists roughly 60,000 clones; roughly 93% were seen once. This specimen was CD4+ or CD8+ T cells sorted from blood, taken in a trial of the OX40 agonist ivuxolimab. These receptors all come from an adult with an advanced solid tumor such as melanoma, head and neck, liver or kidney cancer.

The chain has TRBV4-3 and TRBJ2-2, with 8 bases matching TRBD2. Losses at the gene ends were 4 bases for V and 7 bases for J; bases not matched to a gene: 14. The CDR3 is made up of 17 amino acids. The V gene's germline CDR1 is LGHNA and CDR2 YSLEER. The CDR3 coding sequence is TGCGCCAGCAGCCCGGAGATACGGGGGGGGAAGATCGGGGAGCTGTTTTTT. Translated: CASSPEIRGGKIGELFF.

The chain recombines TRBV7-3 with TRBJ2-1, with 9 bases lining up with TRBD2. Germline-derived CDR1 and CDR2 are SGHTA and FQGTGA. The CDR3 has 18 amino acids. Trimming removed 1 base from V and 3 bases from J; junction bases left unmatched: 10. Here the CDR3 reads CASSLKTSGRTYYNEQFF. CDR3 bases: TGTGCCAGCAGCTTAAAGACTAGCGGTAGAACATACTACAATGAGCAGTTCTTC.

This chain links TRBV7-8 with TRBJ1-1; D is undetermined. Trimming removed 4 bases at V and 3 bases at J, with 6 bases between. CDR1 is SGHVS, CDR2 FQNEAQ, per germline. CDR3 length: 12 residues. The CDR3 protein is CASSSSYTEAFF. The CDR3 DNA is TGTGCCAGCAGCTCAAGTTACACTGAAGCTTTCTTT. The whole variable domain, filled in from reference TRBV7-8 and TRBJ1-1, reads GAGVSQSPRYKVAKRGQDVALRCDPISGHVSLFWYQQALGQGPEFLTYFQNEAQLDKSGLPSDRFFAERPEGSVSTLKIQRTQQEDSAVYLCASSSSYTEAFFGQGTRLTVV.

This clone came up a few times. This chain uses TRBV7-9 with TRBJ2-7; 7 bases agree with TRBD2. The length of the CDR3 is 14 residues. Germline V gene data show CDR1 as SEHNR and CDR2 as FQNEAQ (reference sequence). V lost 1 base and J lost 2; bases outside the gene matches: 2. CDR3 bases: TGTGCCAGCAGCTTAGGGACTAGTCCCTACGAGCAGTACTTC. This sequence encodes CASSLGTSPYEQYF. Full variable domain (remainder filled in from reference TRBV7-9 and TRBJ2-7): DTGVSQNPRHKITKRGQNVTFRCDPISEHNRLYWYRQTLGQGPEFLTYFQNEAQLEKSRLLSDRFSAERPKGSFSTLEIQRTEQGDSAMYLCASSLGTSPYEQYFGPGTRLTVT.

This clone was seen a single time. The rearrangement links TRBV27 to TRBJ2-7, with TRBD1 matching over 8 bases. The CDR3 sequence is 14 residues long. Germline V lookup: CDR1 MNHEY, CDR2 SMNVEV (reference sequence). Germline trimming cut 7 bases from V and 4 bases from J; bases unmatched to any gene: 9. The CDR3 is CASTPGTGGYEQYF. In DNA form, the CDR3 reads TGTGCCAGCACCCCGGGCACAGGGGGGTACGAGCAGTACTTC.

The rearrangement links TRBV7-8 to TRBJ2-3; 10 bases fit TRBD2. This CDR3 contains 18 residues. Germline lookup yields CDR1 SGHVS and CDR2 FQNEAQ. The V segment lost 5 bases and the J segment 4 bases; nucleotides outside the gene matches: 15. The CDR3 coding sequence is TGTGCCAGCAGCGGTAGCCCCCGGCTAGCGGGAGAGGCAGATACGCAGTATTTT. Translating gives CASSGSPRLAGEADTQYF.